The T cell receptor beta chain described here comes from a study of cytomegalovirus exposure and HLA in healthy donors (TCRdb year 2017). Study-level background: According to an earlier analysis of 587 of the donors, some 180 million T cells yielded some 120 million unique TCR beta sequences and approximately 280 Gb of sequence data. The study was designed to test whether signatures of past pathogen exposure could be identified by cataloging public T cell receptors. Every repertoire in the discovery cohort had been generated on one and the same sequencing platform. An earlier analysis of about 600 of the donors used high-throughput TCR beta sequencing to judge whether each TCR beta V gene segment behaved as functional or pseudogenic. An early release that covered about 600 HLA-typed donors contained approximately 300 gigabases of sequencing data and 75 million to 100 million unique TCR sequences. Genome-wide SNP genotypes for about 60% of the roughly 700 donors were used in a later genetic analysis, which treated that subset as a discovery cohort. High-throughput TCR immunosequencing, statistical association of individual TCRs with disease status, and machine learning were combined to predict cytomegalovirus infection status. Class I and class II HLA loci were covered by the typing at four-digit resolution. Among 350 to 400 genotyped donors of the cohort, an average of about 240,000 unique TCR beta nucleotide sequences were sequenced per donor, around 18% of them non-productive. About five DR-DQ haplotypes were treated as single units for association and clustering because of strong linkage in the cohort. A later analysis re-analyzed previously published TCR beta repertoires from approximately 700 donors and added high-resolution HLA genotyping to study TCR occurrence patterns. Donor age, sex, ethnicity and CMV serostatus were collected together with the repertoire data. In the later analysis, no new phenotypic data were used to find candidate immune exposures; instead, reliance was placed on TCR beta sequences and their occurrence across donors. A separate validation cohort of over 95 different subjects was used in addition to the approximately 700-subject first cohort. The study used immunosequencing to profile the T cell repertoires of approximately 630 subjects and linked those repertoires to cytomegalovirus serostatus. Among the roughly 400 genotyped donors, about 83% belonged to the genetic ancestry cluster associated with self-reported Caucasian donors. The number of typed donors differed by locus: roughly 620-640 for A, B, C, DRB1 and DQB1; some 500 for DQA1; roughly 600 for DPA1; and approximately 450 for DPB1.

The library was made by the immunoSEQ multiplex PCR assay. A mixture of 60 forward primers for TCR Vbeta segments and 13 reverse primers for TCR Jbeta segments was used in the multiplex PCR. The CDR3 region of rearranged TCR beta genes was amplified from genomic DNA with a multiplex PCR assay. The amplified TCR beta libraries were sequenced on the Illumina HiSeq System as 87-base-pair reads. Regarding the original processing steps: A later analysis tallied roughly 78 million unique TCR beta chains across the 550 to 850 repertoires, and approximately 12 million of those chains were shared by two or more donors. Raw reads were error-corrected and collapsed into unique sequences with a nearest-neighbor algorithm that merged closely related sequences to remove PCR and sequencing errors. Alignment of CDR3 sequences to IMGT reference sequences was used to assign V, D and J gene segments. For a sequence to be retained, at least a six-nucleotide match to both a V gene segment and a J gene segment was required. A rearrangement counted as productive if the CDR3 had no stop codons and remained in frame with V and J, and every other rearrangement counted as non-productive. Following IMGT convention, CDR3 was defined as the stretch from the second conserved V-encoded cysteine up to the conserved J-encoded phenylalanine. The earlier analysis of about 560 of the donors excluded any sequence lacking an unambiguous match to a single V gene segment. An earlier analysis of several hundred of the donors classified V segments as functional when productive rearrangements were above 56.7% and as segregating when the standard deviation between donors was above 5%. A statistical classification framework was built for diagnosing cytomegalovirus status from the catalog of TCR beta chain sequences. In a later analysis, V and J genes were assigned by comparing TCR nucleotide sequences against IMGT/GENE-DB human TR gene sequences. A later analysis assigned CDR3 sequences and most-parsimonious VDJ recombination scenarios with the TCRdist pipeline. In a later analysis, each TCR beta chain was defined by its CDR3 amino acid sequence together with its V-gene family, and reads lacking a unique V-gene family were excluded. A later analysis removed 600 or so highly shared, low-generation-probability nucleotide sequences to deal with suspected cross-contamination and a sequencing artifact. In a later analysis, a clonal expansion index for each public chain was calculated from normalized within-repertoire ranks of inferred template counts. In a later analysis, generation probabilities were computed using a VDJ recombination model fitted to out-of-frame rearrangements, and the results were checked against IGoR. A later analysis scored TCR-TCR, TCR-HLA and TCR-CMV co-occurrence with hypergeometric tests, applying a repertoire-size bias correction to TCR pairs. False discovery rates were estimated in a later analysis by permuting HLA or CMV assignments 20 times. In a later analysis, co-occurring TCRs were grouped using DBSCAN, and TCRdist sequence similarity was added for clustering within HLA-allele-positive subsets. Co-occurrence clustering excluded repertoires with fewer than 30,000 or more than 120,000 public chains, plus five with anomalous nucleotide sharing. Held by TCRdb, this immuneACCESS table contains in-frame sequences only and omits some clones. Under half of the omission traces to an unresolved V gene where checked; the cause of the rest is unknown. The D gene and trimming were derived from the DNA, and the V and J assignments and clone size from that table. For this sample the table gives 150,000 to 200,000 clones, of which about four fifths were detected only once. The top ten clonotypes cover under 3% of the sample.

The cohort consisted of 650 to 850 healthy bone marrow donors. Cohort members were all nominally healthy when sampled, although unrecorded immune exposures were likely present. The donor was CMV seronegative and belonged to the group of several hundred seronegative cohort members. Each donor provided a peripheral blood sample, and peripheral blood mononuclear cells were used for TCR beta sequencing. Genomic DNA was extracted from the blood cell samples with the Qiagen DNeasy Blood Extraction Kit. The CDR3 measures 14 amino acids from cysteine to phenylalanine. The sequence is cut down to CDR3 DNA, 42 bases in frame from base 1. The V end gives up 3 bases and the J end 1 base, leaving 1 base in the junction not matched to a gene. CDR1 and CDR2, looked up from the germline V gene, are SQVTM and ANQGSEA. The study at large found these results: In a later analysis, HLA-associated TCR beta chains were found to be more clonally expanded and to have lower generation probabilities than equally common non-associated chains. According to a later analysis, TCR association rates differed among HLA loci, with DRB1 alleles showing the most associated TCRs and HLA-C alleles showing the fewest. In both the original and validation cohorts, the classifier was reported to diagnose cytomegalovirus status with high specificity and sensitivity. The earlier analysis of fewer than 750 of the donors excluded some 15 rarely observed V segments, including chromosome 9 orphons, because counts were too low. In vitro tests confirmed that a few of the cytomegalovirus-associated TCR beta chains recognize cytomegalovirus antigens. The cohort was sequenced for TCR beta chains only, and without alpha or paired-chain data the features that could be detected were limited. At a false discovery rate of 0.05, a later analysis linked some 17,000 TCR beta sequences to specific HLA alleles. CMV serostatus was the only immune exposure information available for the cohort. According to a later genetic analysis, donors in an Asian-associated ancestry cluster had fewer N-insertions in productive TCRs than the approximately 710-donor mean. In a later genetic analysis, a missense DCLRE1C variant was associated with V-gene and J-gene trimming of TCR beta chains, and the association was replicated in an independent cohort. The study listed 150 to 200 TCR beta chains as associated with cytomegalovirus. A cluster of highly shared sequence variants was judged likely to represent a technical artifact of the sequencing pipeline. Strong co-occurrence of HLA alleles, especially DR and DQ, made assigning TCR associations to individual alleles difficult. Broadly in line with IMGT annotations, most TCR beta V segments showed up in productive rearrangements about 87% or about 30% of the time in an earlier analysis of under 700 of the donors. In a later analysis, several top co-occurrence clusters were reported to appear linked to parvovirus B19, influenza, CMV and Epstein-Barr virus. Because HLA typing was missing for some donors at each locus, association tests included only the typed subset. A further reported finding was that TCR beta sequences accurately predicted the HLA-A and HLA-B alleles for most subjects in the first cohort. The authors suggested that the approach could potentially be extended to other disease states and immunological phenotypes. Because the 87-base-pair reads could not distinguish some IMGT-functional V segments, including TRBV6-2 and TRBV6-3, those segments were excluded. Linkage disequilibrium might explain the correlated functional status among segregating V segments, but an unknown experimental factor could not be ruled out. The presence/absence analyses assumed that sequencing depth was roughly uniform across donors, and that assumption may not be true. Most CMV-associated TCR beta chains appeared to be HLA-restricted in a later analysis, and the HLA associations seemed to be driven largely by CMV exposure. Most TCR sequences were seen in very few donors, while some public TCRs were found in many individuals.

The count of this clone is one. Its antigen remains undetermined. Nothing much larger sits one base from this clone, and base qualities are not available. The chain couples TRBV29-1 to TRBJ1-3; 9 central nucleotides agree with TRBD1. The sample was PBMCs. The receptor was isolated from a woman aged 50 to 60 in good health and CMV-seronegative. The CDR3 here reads CSVEGTGSGNTIYF. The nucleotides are TGCAGCGTTGAGGGGACAGGGTCTGGAAACACCATATATTTT. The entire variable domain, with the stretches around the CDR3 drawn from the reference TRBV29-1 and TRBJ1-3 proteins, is SAVISQKPSRDICQRGTSLTIQCQVDSQVTMMFWYRQQPGQSLTLIATANQGSEATYESGFVIDKFPISRPNLTFSTLTVSNMSPEDSSIYLCSVEGTGSGNTIYFGEGSWLTVV.